Sequencing of this T cell receptor (beta chain) was carried out in a study of blood T cells in healthy people across ages. Trimming took 3 bases from V and 2 from J, leaving 12 bases between them. There are 15 residues in the CDR3. Germline V gene lookup returns CDR1 SGHTA and CDR2 FQGNSA. Together with a sample-barcoded 5' primer, a J-beta primer mix was included in a second PCR lasting roughly 6 to 12 cycles. TCRdb called the 5' RACE reads again in MiXCR, with one record for every CDR3 protein. The top ten clones hold about 0.69% of a sample with more than 1,000,000 distinct CDR3 sequences, 25% of them seen once. This clonotype was seen only a few times. The sample was also linked to a second study, of T cells of mothers and their children.

This receptor was taken from a girl aged 2 to 10 in good health. The chain employs TRBV7-2 and TRBJ2-3, with a possible D match to TRBD2 (7 bases). The sample comprised blood. The CDR3 here is CASSLGGAYTDTQYF. Written as DNA, the CDR3 is TGTGCCAGCAGCTTGGGGGGGGCATACACAGATACGCAGTATTTT.